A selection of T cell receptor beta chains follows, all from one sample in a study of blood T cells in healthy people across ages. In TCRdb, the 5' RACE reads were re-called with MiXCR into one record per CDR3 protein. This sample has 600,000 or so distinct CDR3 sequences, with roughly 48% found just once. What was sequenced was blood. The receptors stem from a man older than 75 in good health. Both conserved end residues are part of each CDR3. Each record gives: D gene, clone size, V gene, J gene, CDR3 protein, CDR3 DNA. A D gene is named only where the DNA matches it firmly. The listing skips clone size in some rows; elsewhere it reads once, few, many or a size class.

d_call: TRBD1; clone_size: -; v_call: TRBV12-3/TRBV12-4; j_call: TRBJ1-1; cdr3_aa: CASSLYWGQGAVTEAFF; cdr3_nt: TGTGCCAGCAGTTTATATTGGGGACAGGGGGCCGTGACTGAAGCTTTCTTT
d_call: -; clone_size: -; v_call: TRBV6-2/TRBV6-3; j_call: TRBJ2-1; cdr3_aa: CDSSYDWNNEQFF; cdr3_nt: TGTGACAGCAGTTACGACTGGAACAATGAGCAGTTCTTC
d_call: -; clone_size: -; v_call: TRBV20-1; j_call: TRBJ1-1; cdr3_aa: CSAVDLNTEAFF; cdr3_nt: TGCAGTGCTGTAGACCTGAACACTGAAGCTTTCTTT
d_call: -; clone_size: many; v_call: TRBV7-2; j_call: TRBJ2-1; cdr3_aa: CASSFGYNEQFF; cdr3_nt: TGTGCCAGCAGCTTTGGGTACAATGAGCAGTTCTTC
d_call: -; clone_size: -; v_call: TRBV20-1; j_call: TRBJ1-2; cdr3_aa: CSALQGADYGYTF; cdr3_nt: TGCAGTGCTTTACAGGGAGCCGACTATGGCTACACCTTC
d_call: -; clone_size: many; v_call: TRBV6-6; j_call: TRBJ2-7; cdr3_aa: CASSYEPDSYEQYF; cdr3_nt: TGTGCCAGCAGTTACGAGCCCGACTCCTACGAGCAGTACTTC
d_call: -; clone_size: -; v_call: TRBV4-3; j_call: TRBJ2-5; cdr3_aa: CASSQNPRTEETQYF; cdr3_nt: TGCGCCAGCAGCCAAAACCCCCGGACAGAAGAGACCCAGTACTTC
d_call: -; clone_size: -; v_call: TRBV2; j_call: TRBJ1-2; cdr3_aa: CASSEQAYSGYTF; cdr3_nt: TGTGCCAGCAGTGAACAGGCATACAGTGGCTACACCTTC
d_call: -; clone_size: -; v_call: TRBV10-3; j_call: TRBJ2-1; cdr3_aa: CAINRDISSYNEQFF; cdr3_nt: TGTGCCATCAATCGGGACATTAGCTCCTACAATGAGCAGTTCTTC
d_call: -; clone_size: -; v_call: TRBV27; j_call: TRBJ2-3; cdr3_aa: CASSAQGRDTQYF; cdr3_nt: TGTGCCAGCAGTGCTCAGGGGAGAGATACGCAGTATTTT
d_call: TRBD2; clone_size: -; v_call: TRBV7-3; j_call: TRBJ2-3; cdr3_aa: CASGLMGGGTDTQYF; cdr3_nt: TGTGCCAGCGGCTTAATGGGGGGGGGCACAGATACGCAGTATTTT
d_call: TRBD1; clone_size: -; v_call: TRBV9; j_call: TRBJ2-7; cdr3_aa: CASSVDRGHEQYF; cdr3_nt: TGTGCCAGCAGCGTAGACAGGGGCCACGAGCAGTACTTC
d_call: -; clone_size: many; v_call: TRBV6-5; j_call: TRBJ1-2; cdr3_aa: CASSYSTAGDNYGYTF; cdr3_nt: TGTGCCAGCAGTTACTCGACCGCAGGGGATAACTATGGCTACACCTTC
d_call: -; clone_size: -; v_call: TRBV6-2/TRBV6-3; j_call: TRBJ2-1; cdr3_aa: CASSYSPGLNEQFF; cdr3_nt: TGTGCCAGCAGTTACTCGCCAGGCCTCAATGAGCAGTTCTTC
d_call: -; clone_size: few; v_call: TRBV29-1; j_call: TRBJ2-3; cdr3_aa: CSGVSSTDTQYF; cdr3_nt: TGCAGCGGGGTGTCTAGCACAGATACGCAGTATTTT
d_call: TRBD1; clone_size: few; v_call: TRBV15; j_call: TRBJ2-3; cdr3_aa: CATSRDPQGAGGTDTQYF; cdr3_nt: TGTGCCACCAGCAGAGATCCCCAGGGGGCTGGGGGTACAGATACGCAGTATTTT
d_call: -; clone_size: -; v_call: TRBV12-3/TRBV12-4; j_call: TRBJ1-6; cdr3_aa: CASTAGTLYNSPLHF; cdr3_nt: TGTGCCAGCACCGCCGGGACACTCTATAATTCACCCCTCCACTTT
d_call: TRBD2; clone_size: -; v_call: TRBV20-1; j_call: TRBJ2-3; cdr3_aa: CSARDVLAGVRADTQYF; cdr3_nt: TGCAGTGCTAGAGACGTACTAGCGGGAGTTAGGGCAGATACGCAGTATTTT
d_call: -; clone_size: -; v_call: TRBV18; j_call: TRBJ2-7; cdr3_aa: CASSPGLDSYEQYF; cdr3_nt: TGTGCCAGCTCGCCAGGACTGGATTCCTACGAGCAGTACTTC
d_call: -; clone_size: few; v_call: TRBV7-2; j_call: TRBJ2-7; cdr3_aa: CASKEVWTYEQYF; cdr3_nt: TGTGCCAGCAAAGAGGTATGGACTTACGAGCAGTACTTC
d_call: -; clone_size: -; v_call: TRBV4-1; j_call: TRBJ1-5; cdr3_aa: CASSPWDANQPQHF; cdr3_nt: TGCGCCAGCAGCCCCTGGGACGCCAATCAGCCCCAGCATTTT
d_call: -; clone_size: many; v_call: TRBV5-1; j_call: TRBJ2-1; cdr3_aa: CASSLEGYEQFF; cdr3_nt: TGCGCCAGCAGCTTGGAGGGCTATGAGCAGTTCTTC
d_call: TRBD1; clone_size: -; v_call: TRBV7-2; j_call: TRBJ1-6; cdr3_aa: CASSLGQGLNSPLHF; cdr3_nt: TGTGCCAGCAGCTTAGGACAGGGGCTTAATTCACCCCTCCACTTT
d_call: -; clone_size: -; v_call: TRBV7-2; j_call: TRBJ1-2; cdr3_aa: CASSLIQTGGPYGYTF; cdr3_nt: TGTGCCAGCAGCCTAATCCAGACAGGTGGGCCATATGGCTACACCTTC
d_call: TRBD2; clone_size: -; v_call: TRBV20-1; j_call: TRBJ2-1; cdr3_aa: CSARDVGAASGSSYNEQFF; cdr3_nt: TGCAGTGCTAGAGATGTTGGGGCCGCTAGCGGGAGCTCCTACAATGAGCAGTTCTTC
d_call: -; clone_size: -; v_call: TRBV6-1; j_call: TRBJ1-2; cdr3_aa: CASRLSGANYGYTF; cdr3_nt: TGTGCCAGCAGACTGTCAGGGGCAAACTATGGCTACACCTTC
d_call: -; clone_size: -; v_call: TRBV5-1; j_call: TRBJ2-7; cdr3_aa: CASSLPPAQGYEQYF; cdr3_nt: TGCGCCAGCAGCTTACCCCCAGCACAGGGATACGAGCAGTACTTC
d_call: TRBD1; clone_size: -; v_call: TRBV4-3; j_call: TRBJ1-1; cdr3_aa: CASSQGPGQDTEAFF; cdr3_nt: TGCGCCAGCAGCCAAGGCCCGGGACAGGACACTGAAGCTTTCTTT
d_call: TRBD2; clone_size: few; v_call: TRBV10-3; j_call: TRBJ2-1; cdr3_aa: CAISDSGRVNNEQFF; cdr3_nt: TGTGCCATCAGTGACAGCGGGAGGGTCAACAATGAGCAGTTCTTC
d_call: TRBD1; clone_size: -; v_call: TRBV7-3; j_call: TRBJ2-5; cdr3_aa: CASSPTGTGALEQYF; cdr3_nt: TGTGCCAGCAGCCCAACTGGGACAGGCGCCCTGGAGCAGTACTTC
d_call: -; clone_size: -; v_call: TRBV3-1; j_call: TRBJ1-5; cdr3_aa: CASSQQGQPQHF; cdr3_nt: TGTGCCAGCAGCCAGCAGGGTCAGCCCCAGCATTTT
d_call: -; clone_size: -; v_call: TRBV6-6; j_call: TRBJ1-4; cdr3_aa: CASSDSGPEKLFF; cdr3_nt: TGTGCCAGCAGTGACTCGGGCCCTGAAAAACTGTTTTTT
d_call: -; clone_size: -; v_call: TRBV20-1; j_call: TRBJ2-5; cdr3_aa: CSARDPGTSTEEAQYF; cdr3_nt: TGCAGTGCTAGAGATCCGGGGACAAGTACAGAAGAGGCCCAGTACTTC
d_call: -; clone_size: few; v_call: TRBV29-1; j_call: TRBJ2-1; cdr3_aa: CSVAEGGEQFF; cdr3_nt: TGCAGCGTTGCGGAGGGCGGTGAGCAGTTCTTC
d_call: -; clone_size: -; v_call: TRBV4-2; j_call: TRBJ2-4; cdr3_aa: CASSQGGKNIQYF; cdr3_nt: TGTGCCAGCAGCCAAGGGGGTAAAAACATTCAGTACTTC
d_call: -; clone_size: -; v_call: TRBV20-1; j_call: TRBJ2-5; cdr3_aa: CSARVVGPETQYF; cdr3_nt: TGCAGTGCTAGAGTAGTAGGGCCGGAGACCCAGTACTTC
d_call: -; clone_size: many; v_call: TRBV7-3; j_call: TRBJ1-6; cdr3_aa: CASSLAGGNSPLHF; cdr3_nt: TGTGCCAGCAGCTTAGCCGGGGGCAATTCACCCCTCCACTTT
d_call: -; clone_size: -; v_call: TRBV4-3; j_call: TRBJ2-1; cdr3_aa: CASSQDLDSSYNEQFF; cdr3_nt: TGCGCCAGCAGCCAAGATCTAGATAGCTCCTACAATGAGCAGTTCTTC
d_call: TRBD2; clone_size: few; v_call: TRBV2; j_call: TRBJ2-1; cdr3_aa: CASSGGTSGSLNEQFF; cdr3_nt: TGTGCCAGCAGTGGGGGGACTAGCGGGAGTTTAAATGAGCAGTTCTTC
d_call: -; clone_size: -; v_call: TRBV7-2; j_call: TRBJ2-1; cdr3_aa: CASSPVGGEGFF; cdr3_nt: TGTGCCAGCAGCCCAGTGGGGGGAGAGGGGTTCTTC
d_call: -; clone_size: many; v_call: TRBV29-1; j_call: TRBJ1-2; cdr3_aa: CSAEGGDGYTF; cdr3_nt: TGCAGCGCCGAAGGAGGGGATGGCTACACCTTC
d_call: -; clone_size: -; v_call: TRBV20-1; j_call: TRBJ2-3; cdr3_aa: CSARAGPVQEDTQYF; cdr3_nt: TGCAGTGCTAGGGCGGGCCCCGTCCAGGAAGATACGCAGTATTTT
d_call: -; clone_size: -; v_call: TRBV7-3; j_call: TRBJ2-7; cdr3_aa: CASSPSGQREQYF; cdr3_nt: TGTGCCAGCAGCCCCTCAGGTCAACGCGAGCAGTACTTC
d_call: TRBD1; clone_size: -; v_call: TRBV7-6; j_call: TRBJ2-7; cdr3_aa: CASSPQGASTYEQYF; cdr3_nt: TGTGCCAGCAGCCCACAGGGGGCTTCAACCTACGAGCAGTACTTC
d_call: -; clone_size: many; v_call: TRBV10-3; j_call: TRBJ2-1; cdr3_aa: CAISKDRDNEQFF; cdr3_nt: TGTGCCATCAGTAAGGACAGAGATAATGAGCAGTTCTTC
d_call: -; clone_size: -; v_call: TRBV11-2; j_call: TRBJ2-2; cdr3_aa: CATRGSGTGELFF; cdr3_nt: TGTGCCACCCGTGGGAGCGGCACCGGGGAGCTGTTTTTT
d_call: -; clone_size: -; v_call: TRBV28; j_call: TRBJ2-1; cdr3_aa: CASSLMRNLYNEQFF; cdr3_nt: TGTGCCAGCAGTTTAATGCGGAACCTCTACAATGAGCAGTTCTTC
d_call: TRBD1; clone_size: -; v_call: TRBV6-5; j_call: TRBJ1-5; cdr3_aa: CASSYATGANQPQHF; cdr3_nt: TGTGCCAGCAGTTACGCCACAGGGGCTAATCAGCCCCAGCATTTT
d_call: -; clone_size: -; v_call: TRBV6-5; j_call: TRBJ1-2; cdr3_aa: CASSYVPRGQSHGYTF; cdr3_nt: TGTGCCAGCAGTTACGTACCCCGCGGTCAGAGCCATGGCTACACCTTC
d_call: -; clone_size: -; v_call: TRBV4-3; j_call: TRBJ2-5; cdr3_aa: CASSQDGVRPTYF; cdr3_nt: TGCGCCAGCAGCCAAGATGGCGTCCGCCCTACGTACTTC
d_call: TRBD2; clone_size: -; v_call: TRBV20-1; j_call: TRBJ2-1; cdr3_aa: CSARDARGSSYNEQFF; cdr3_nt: TGCAGTGCTAGAGATGCGCGGGGGAGCTCCTACAATGAGCAGTTCTTC
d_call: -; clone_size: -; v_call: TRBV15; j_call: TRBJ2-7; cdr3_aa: CATSRDEREGIYEQYF; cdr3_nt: TGTGCCACCAGCAGAGACGAAAGGGAAGGGATCTACGAGCAGTACTTC
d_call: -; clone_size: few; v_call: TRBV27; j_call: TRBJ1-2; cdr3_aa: CASSLSGIPNYGYTF; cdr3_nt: TGTGCCAGCAGTCTTTCCGGGATACCTAACTATGGCTACACCTTC
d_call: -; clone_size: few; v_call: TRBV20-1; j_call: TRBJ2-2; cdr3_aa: CSATRDGTGELFF; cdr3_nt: TGCAGTGCTACGCGGGACGGCACCGGGGAGCTGTTTTTT